The rows below give T cell receptor beta chains drawn from one sample of a study of T cells and copy number aberrations in small-cell lung cancer. TCRdb keeps only in-frame clones here, not all; method: immunoSEQ multiplex PCR. Among under 8,000 clones listed, 75% to 85% were seen once. Material for sequencing was normal tissue next to the tumor. Receptors were obtained from a woman aged 50 to 65 with small cell lung cancer. CDR3s leave out the opening cysteine and the closing phenylalanine or tryptophan.

cdr3_aa: ASNRKTGPTDTQY
cdr3_length: 13
v_call: TRBV7-6

cdr3_aa: ASSSYLRGSYEQY
cdr3_length: 13
v_call: TRBV7-2

cdr3_aa: ASSFVDEQF
cdr3_length: 9
v_call: TRBV11-2

cdr3_aa: ASSYPPGLTDTQY
cdr3_length: 13
v_call: TRBV28

cdr3_aa: ASSAPGGGSEAF
cdr3_length: 12
v_call: TRBV5-1

cdr3_aa: ATSRPGLTDTEAF
cdr3_length: 13
v_call: TRBV15

cdr3_aa: ASSYGTRNTGELF
cdr3_length: 13
v_call: TRBV7-2

cdr3_aa: ASSSNGLAGVETQY
cdr3_length: 14
v_call: TRBV7-9

cdr3_aa: ATSPSLGNQPQH
cdr3_length: 12
v_call: TRBV15

cdr3_aa: ATGTNSYEQY
cdr3_length: 10
v_call: TRBV10-3

cdr3_aa: ASSSLLRDTEAF
cdr3_length: 12
v_call: TRBV5-1

cdr3_aa: ASSLSFSSGLGASGELF
cdr3_length: 17
v_call: TRBV5-6

cdr3_aa: ASSLRPAGDSPLH
cdr3_length: 13
v_call: TRBV5-1

cdr3_aa: ASSLELGELF
cdr3_length: 10
v_call: TRBV5-1

cdr3_aa: ASSKGESTNEKLF
cdr3_length: 13
v_call: TRBV11-2

cdr3_aa: AISELGQGGGELF
cdr3_length: 13
v_call: TRBV10-3

cdr3_aa: ASNTPGFQFSNEQF
cdr3_length: 14
v_call: TRBV9

cdr3_aa: ASSLAGGRPREQY
cdr3_length: 13
v_call: TRBV6-5

cdr3_aa: ASSEGGAGEGETQY
cdr3_length: 14
v_call: TRBV2

cdr3_aa: ASSEGAEQETQY
cdr3_length: 12
v_call: TRBV25-1

cdr3_aa: ASLDRAINEKLF
cdr3_length: 12
v_call: TRBV28

cdr3_aa: ASSFRDRGDEQY
cdr3_length: 12
v_call: TRBV9

cdr3_aa: ASSLGIGELF
cdr3_length: 10
v_call: TRBV7-9

cdr3_aa: ATSSQAGETQY
cdr3_length: 11
v_call: TRBV15

cdr3_aa: ASSLYTSGPSTDTQY
cdr3_length: 15
v_call: TRBV7-3

cdr3_aa: ASSSSSGSGADTQY
cdr3_length: 14
v_call: TRBV11-3

cdr3_aa: ASSSGLAGYEQF
cdr3_length: 12
v_call: TRBV5-1

cdr3_aa: ASGPQTDPGELF
cdr3_length: 12
v_call: TRBV12-5

cdr3_aa: ASRSEGYEKLF
cdr3_length: 11
v_call: TRBV5-1

cdr3_aa: AISERQGLGETQY
cdr3_length: 13
v_call: TRBV10-3

cdr3_aa: ASSLDSGQKEQF
cdr3_length: 12
v_call: TRBV5-1

cdr3_aa: ASRSRREPNNEQF
cdr3_length: 13
v_call: TRBV7-8

cdr3_aa: ATLAGPNEQF
cdr3_length: 10
v_call: TRBV28

cdr3_aa: ASSQLGVGERETQY
cdr3_length: 14
v_call: TRBV14

cdr3_aa: ASSDTYYGYT
cdr3_length: 10
v_call: TRBV25-1

cdr3_aa: ASSTGQGDQPQH
cdr3_length: 12
v_call: TRBV5-1

cdr3_aa: ASSQEGGRGQPQH
cdr3_length: 13
v_call: TRBV4-2

cdr3_aa: ASSESSGTDTQY
cdr3_length: 12
v_call: TRBV25-1

cdr3_aa: ASREQGPTDTQY
cdr3_length: 12
v_call: TRBV2

cdr3_aa: ASGLAGGLYEQY
cdr3_length: 12
v_call: TRBV6-6

cdr3_aa: ASSLRSLSYEQY
cdr3_length: 12
v_call: TRBV11-3

cdr3_aa: ASSQGVSVTEAF
cdr3_length: 12
v_call: TRBV4-1